This entry lists 18 T cell receptor beta chains sequenced from one sample in a study of blood T cell repertoires in COVID-19 (dated by TCRdb to 2018 to 2020). Library prep was done by the immunoSEQ multiplex PCR assay. The source is immuneACCESS, and TCRdb retained only in-frame sequences with V and J called. Part of the clones is not carried over; for the studies checked, unresolved V genes explain less than half of this, and the remainder is unexplained. This sample holds 220,000 or so clones; 82% were observed only once. Around 3.5% of the sample comes from the top ten. The specimen was peripheral blood. These receptors were obtained from a woman at least 80 years old with acute or convalescent COVID-19.

This CDR3 is CASSLGGGADSNQPQHF. For the CDR3, the DNA is TGCGCCAGCAGCTTGGGGGGTGGGGCAGATAGCAATCAGCCCCAGCATTTT. The chain couples TRBV5-1 to TRBJ1-5, with D maybe TRBD1 (5 bases). The CDR3 has 17 amino acids. Germline assignment: CDR1 SGHRS and CDR2 YFSETQ. Trimming removed 0 bases at V and 0 bases at J, with 13 bases between.

The rearrangement joins TRBV19 to TRBJ2-1, with D tentatively TRBD2 (5 bases). The CDR3 totals 15 residues. V dropped 5 bases and J dropped 6 bases, with 17 bases sitting between them. Looked up from germline, CDR1 is LNHDA and CDR2 is SQIVND (reference sequence). The CDR3 bases are TGTGCCAGTAGTTCGGTTCGTACTAGATCCAATGAGCAGTTCTTC. Its translation: CASSSVRTRSNEQFF. The variable domain in full, completed from reference TRBV19 and TRBJ2-1, reads DGGITQSPKYLFRKEGQNVTLSCEQNLNHDAMYWYRQDPGQGLRLIYYSQIVNDFQKGDIAEGYSVSREKKESFPLTVTSAQKNPTAFYLCASSSVRTRSNEQFFGPGTRLTVL.

The chain recombines TRBV20-1 with TRBJ2-6; 8 positions agree with TRBD1. The CDR3 contains 19 residues. Germline CDR1 DFQATT, CDR2 SNEGSKA (reference sequence). V lost 3 bases to trimming and J lost 0 bases; unmatched junction nucleotides: 13. Here the CDR3 DNA reads TGCAGTGCTAGTGCTAATACAGGGGGTTCTAGCTCTGGGGCCAACGTCCTGACTTTC. Its protein is CSASANTGGSSSGANVLTF.

V and J are TRBV3-1 (or the pseudogene TRBV3-2) and TRBJ1-1, with TRBD1 identical over 9 bases. This CDR3 region has 15 residues. In germline, CDR1 is LGHDT, CDR2 YNNKEL (reference sequence). Trimming took 4 bases from V and 0 from J; bases not matched to a gene: 3. As DNA, the CDR3 is TGTGCCAGCAGCCGGGACAGGGAGATGAACACTGAAGCTTTCTTT. Its protein is CASSRDREMNTEAFF.

The rearrangement uses TRBV6-5 and TRBJ1-2; no definite D call. The CDR3 spans 13 residues. CDR1 and CDR2 from the germline V gene are MNHEY and SVGAGI. V dropped 6 bases and J dropped 2 bases, with 10 bases sitting between them. Here the CDR3 reads CASRVGENYGYTF. CDR3 DNA: TGTGCCAGCAGGGTAGGAGAGAACTATGGCTACACCTTC.

The chain carries TRBV4-2 and TRBJ1-1; D is uncertain. CDR3 length: 14 amino acids. V lost 3 bases and J lost 0, with 8 bases in between. Germline V gene sequence: CDR1 LGHNA, CDR2 YNFKEQ. Here the CDR3 reads CASSQASVNTEAFF. The CDR3 bases are TGTGCCAGCAGCCAGGCCAGCGTGAACACTGAAGCTTTCTTT.

The chain recombines TRBV2 with TRBJ2-7, with 7 bases matching TRBD2. V gave up 4 bases and J gave up 3 bases; unmatched junction bases: 0. CDR3 length: 12 residues. Germline V gene data show CDR1 as SNHLY and CDR2 as FYNNEI. The CDR3 nucleotides are TGTGCCAGCAGTGGGGACTACTACGAGCAGTACTTC. Translated, it gives CASSGDYYEQYF. The full variable domain, in which reference TRBV2 and TRBJ2-7 provide the parts outside the CDR3, is EPEVTQTPSHQVTQMGQEVILRCVPISNHLYFYWYRQILGQKVEFLVSFYNNEISEKSEIFDDQFSVERPDGSNFTLKIRSTKLEDSAMYFCASSGDYYEQYFGPGTRLTVT.

This chain joins TRBV5-4 and TRBJ1-6; no clear D. Trimming left V 2 bases short and J 8 bases short, with 8 bases between. This CDR3 comprises 13 residues. The germline V gene encodes CDR1 SGHNT and CDR2 YYREEE (reference sequence). CDR3 amino acids: CASSLRRDSPLHF. CDR3 in DNA: TGTGCCAGCAGCTTAAGACGGGATTCACCCCTCCACTTT. Together with reference TRBV5-4 and TRBJ1-6, the CDR3 gives the full variable domain: ETGVTQSPTHLIKTRGQQVTLRCSSQSGHNTVSWYQQALGQGPQFIFQYYREEENGRGNFPPRFSGLQFPNYSSELNVNALELDDSALYLCASSLRRDSPLHFGNGTRLTVT.

The sample holds one count of this clone. The chain links TRBV7-2 to TRBJ2-7; 10 bases are a match to TRBD2. The CDR3 length is 16 residues. V shed 1 base, J shed 5 bases, and the junction held 8 bases outside the gene matches. Germline V gene data show CDR1 as SGHTA and CDR2 as FQGNSA. CDR3 amino acids: CASSLVPSGGGNEQYF. The CDR3, as DNA: TGTGCCAGCAGCTTAGTGCCCAGCGGGGGGGGCAACGAGCAGTACTTC.

As for this clone: Different DNA sequences within this sample yield the same CDR3. The genes are TRBV12-3 or TRBV12-4 and TRBJ1-2; D ambiguous. CDR3 length equals 12 residues. Trimming left V 3 bases short and J 4 bases short, with 6 bases between. The DNA of the CDR3 is TGTGCCAGCAGTTTTTCCTCCTATGGCTACACCTTC. The encoded protein is CASSFSSYGYTF.

V gene TRBV6-1 combines with J gene TRBJ1-2; 8 nucleotides agree with TRBD1. The CDR3 length is 16 residues. Germline values: CDR1 MNHNS, CDR2 SASEGT. The trim removed 2 bases at V and 4 bases at J, leaving 9 bases unmatched. CDR3: CASSEIRGRGLYGYTF. In nucleotides, the CDR3 is TGTGCCAGCAGTGAAATTCGGGGCAGGGGGCTCTATGGCTACACCTTC.

The chain has TRBV18 and TRBJ2-1; TRBD1 matches 10 bases. The V gene's germline CDR1 is KGHSH and CDR2 LQKENI. CDR3 size: 19 residues. Germline trimming cut 4 bases from V and 6 bases from J; bases unmatched to any gene: 18. The CDR3 sequence is CASSQYQSTGTGAGNEQFF. The CDR3 region has the DNA TGTGCCAGCTCACAATACCAATCCACCGGGACAGGGGCCGGCAATGAGCAGTTCTTC.

DNA for the CDR3: TGTGCCAGCAGCTTCAGTAGACGACTGACTGAAGCTTTCTTT. Its protein is CASSFSRRLTEAFF. The rearrangement links TRBV7-2 to TRBJ1-1; no firm D call. V shed 3 bases and J shed 5 bases, with 13 bases lying between them. The CDR3 covers 14 residues. The germline CDR1 and CDR2 sequences are SGHTA and FQGNSA.

The chain couples TRBV25-1 to TRBJ1-3; 9 bases agree with TRBD1. The CDR3 totals 16 residues. From germline, CDR1 is MGHDK and CDR2 SYGVNS. The junction had 6 bases not matched to a gene; V was cut back by 3 bases and J by 3 bases. Here the CDR3 DNA reads TGTGCCAGCAGTGAGTTCGGACAGGGGAATGGAAACACCATATATTTT. As protein: CASSEFGQGNGNTIYF.

This chain uses TRBV6-5 with TRBJ1-4; 8 nucleotides match TRBD1. Per germline, CDR1 MNHEY and CDR2 SVGAGI. Trimming removed 6 bases from V and 8 bases from J; junction bases left unmatched: 11. The CDR3 sequence is 15 residues long. In DNA, the CDR3 is TGTGCCAGCAGACCAACAGGGGGAGGTGACGAAAAACTGTTTTTT. Translating it yields CASRPTGGGDEKLFF.

The rearrangement joins TRBV2 to TRBJ1-2; D is undetermined. This CDR3 contains 13 residues. V shed 5 bases and J shed 0 bases, with 7 bases lying between them. Per germline, CDR1 SNHLY and CDR2 FYNNEI. The CDR3 loop reads CASSKHSNYGYTF. The CDR3 nucleotides are TGTGCCAGCAGTAAACATTCTAACTATGGCTACACCTTC.

This chain joins TRBV28 and TRBJ1-4; 7 nucleotides agree with TRBD1. From germline, CDR1 is MDHEN and CDR2 SYDVKM. The V segment lost 10 bases and the J segment 4 bases; nucleotides outside the gene matches: 6. CDR3 length: 13 amino acids. The CDR3 protein is CATLTGFNEKLFF. Here the CDR3 DNA reads TGTGCCACCCTGACAGGGTTTAATGAAAAACTGTTTTTT.

This chain links TRBV5-1 with TRBJ1-6; 8 bases are a match to TRBD1. Per germline, CDR1 SGHRS and CDR2 YFSETQ. This CDR3 region has 15 residues. The V gene end was trimmed by 4 bases and the J gene end by 7 bases; junction bases not matched to a gene: 7. CDR3 nucleotide sequence: TGCGCCAGCAGCCTGATAAGGACAGGGAATTCACCCCTCCACTTT. Protein product: CASSLIRTGNSPLHF.